A single T cell receptor beta chain is shown here with its context. Its specificity is not known. This record belongs to a study of cytomegalovirus exposure and HLA in healthy donors. CDR1 and CDR2 (germline): SGHVS, FQNEAQ. The length of the CDR3 is 15 residues. Whole-study findings and limits: Association of a missense DCLRE1C variant with TCR beta V- and J-gene trimming was reported in a later analysis.

PCR used 60 Vbeta primers and 13 Jbeta primers. The table came from immunoSEQ multiplex PCR; TCRdb's copy has only in-frame clones and leaves some out. The repertoire holds some 98,000 clones, with 70% as singletons. The rearrangement uses TRBV7-8 and TRBJ2-5; TRBD1 matches 11 bases. The J call may be mistaken, given a closer DNA end match to TRBJ2-7. Specimen: PBMCs. This clonotype was sampled from a man aged 50 or older in good health and CMV-seronegative. The CDR3: CASSPGTGGIYEQYF. In DNA, the CDR3 is TGTGCCAGCAGCCCCGGGACAGGGGGAATCTACGAGCAGTACTTC.